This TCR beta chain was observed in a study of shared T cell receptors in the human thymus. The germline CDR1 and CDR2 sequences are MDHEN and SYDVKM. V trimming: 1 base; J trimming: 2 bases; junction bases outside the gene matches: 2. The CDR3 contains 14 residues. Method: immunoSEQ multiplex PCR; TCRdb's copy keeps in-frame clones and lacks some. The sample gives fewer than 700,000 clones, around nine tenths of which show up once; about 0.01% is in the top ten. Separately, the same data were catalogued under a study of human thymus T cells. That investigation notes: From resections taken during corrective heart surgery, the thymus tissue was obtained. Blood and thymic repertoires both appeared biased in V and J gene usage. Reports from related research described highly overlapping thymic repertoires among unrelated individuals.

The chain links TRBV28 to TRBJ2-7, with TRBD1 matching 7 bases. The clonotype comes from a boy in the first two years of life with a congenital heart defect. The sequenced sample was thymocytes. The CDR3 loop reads CASSLFTGAYEQYF. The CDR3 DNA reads TGTGCCAGCAGTTTATTTACAGGGGCCTACGAGCAGTACTTC.